This T cell receptor (beta chain) was documented in a study of regulatory T cells in long-lasting Graves disease. Sequencing libraries for TCR beta were prepared with iRepertoire HTBI primers and Arm-PCR of CDR3 regions. In TCRdb, the multiplex PCR reads were re-called with MiXCR into one record per CDR3 protein. The sample includes more than 300,000 distinct CDR3 sequences, about 11% of them seen just once. This clonotype was seen repeatedly, ten times or more. Documented time point: newly diagnosed GD, antithyroid drugs for less than 3 months. TCR sequences were obtained from RNA taken from PBMCs. Separately, the same data were catalogued under a study of T cells in Graves' hyperthyroidism and ophthalmopathy.

Specimen: peripheral blood mononuclear cells (PBMCs), collected at new diagnosis, from a patient treated with antithyroid drugs. This receptor was obtained from a woman aged 18-29 years with Graves disease.

CDR3 nucleotide sequence: TGCGCCAGCAGCTCACCCGGGACAGGGAATACCGGGGAGCTGTTTTTT. Amino acids: CASSSPGTGNTGELFF. The chain recombines TRBV4-3 with TRBJ2-2; TRBD1 matches at 9 bases. The length of the CDR3 is 16 residues. CDR1 LGHNA and CDR2 YSLEER come from the germline V gene. V lost 5 bases to trimming and J lost 5 bases; unmatched junction nucleotides: 9.